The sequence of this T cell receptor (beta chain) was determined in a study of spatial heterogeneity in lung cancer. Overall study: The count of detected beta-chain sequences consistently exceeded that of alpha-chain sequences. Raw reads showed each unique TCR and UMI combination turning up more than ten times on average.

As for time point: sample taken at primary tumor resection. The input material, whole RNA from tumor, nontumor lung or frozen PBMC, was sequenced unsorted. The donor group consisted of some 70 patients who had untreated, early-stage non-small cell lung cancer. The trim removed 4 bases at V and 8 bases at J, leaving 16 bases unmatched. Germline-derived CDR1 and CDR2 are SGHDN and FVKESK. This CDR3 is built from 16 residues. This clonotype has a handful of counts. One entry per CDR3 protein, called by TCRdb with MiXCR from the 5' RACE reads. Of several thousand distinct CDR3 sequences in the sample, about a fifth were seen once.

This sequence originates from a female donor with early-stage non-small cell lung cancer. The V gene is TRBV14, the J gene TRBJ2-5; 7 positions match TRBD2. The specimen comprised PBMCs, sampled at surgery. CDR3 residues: CASSPLDGGRRPTQYF. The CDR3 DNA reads TGTGCCAGCAGCCCCCTTGATGGCGGGAGAAGGCCAACCCAGTACTTC.